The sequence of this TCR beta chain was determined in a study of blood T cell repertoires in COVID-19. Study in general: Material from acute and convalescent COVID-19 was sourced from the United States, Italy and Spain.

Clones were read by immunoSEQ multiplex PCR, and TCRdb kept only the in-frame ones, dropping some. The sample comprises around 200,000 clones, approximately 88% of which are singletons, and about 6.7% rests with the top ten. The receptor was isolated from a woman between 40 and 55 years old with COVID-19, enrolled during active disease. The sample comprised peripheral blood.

CDR3 region: CASSTTSGGTDTQYF. CDR3 nucleotides: TGCGCCAGCAGCACAACTAGCGGGGGGACAGATACGCAGTATTTT. The genes are TRBV5-1 and TRBJ2-3; TRBD2 aligns across 12 bases. The CDR3 consists of 15 residues. Looked up from germline, CDR1 is SGHRS and CDR2 is YFSETQ. Germline trimming cut 4 bases from V and 3 bases from J; bases unmatched to any gene: 3.